This entry is about one TCR beta chain. Its antigen is unidentified. Researchers ran the PCR with 60 Vbeta and 13 Jbeta primers. Profiling relied on immunoSEQ multiplex PCR, and the TCRdb table lists in-frame clones only, not all of them. The table includes under 100,000 clones, around 62% detected once. The data were obtained in a study of cytomegalovirus exposure and HLA in healthy donors. Findings of the study overall: Whilst most TCR sequences proved rare, a subset of public TCRs occurred across many donors. Researchers reported that a few CMV-associated chains were confirmed in vitro as CMV antigen-specific. A previous analysis found most TCR beta V segments productive roughly 90% or roughly 30% of the time.

The germline V gene encodes CDR1 GTSNPN and CDR2 SVGIG (reference sequence). The CDR3 is made up of 14 amino acids. V gave up 2 bases and J gave up 0 bases, with 11 bases separating them. Specimen: PBMCs. This clonotype was sampled from a woman aged 25 to 45 in good health and CMV-seropositive. This sequence joins TRBV30 and TRBJ2-7; D uncertain. The CDR3 nucleotides read TGTGCCTGGAGTTTTTCCTACAGCTCCTACGAGCAGTACTTC. Translating it yields CAWSFSYSSYEQYF.